This TCR beta chain was recovered during a study of blood T cell repertoires in COVID-19. Study overall: Researchers got acute and convalescent COVID-19 samples from the United States, Italy and Spain. T cells, B-cell-depleted T cells, or PBMCs supplied cDNA or gDNA.

Per the original data handling: From reference gene primer amplification, estimates of nucleated cell counts were derived. Clones were sequenced by immunoSEQ multiplex PCR, and TCRdb holds only the in-frame ones, with some missing. V and J calls plus clone size are reproduced from that table; the DNA served to infer D and trimming. Here the sample spans some 370,000 clones, around 83% being singletons. Participants came from fewer than 25 US areas, aged about 18 to 89 years. The sample holds a few counts of this clone. V lost 3 bases and J 2 bases, leaving 11 bases between the germline ends. The CDR3 loop spans 15 amino acids. Per germline, CDR1 LNHNV and CDR2 YYDKDF (reference sequence).

Sample: PBMCs or T cells enriched from blood (not recorded which). The rearrangement uses TRBV15 and TRBJ1-5, with D tentatively TRBD1 (6 bases). The source is a woman aged 50 to 65 who had recovered from COVID-19. The CDR3 reads CATSRATGRNQPQHF. The CDR3 DNA sequence: TGTGCCACCAGCAGGGCGACAGGTCGCAATCAGCCCCAGCATTTT.